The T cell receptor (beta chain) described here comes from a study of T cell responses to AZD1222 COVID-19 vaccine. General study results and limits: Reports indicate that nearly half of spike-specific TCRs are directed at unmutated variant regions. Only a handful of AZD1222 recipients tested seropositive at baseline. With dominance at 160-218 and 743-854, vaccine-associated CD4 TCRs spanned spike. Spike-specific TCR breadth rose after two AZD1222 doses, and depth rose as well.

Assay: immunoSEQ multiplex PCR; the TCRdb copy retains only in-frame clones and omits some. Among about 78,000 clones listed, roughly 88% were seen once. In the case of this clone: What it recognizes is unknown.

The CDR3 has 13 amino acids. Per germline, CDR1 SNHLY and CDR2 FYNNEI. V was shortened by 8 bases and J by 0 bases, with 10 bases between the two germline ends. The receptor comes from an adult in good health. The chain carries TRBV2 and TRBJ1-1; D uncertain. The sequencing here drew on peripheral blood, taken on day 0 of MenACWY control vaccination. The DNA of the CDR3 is TGTGCCAGCTTAGTTTTTTTGAACACTGAAGCTTTCTTT. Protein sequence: CASLVFLNTEAFF.